Presented here are 6 T cell receptor beta chains from one specimen sequenced in a study of blood T cell repertoires in COVID-19. Clones were sequenced by immunoSEQ multiplex PCR, and TCRdb holds only the in-frame ones, with some missing. The sample lists 130,000 or so clones, about 86% occurring once. The specimen sequenced was peripheral blood. These receptor sequences come from a woman in her sixties or seventies with acute or convalescent COVID-19.

This chain connects TRBV2 to TRBJ2-5; D is undetermined. Germline V gene lookup returns CDR1 SNHLY and CDR2 FYNNEI. This CDR3 is 13 amino acids long. The germline V and J ends were trimmed by 2 bases and 9 bases, with 13 bases remaining between them. CDR3 in amino acids: CASSEPATVPQYF. The CDR3 DNA is TGTGCCAGCAGTGAACCTGCCACGGTTCCCCAGTACTTC.

This clone was found once. The chain joins TRBV6-5 to TRBJ1-1, with no clear D. This CDR3 region has 14 residues. CDR1 and CDR2 from the germline V gene are MNHEY and SVGAGI. The V gene lost 5 bases and the J gene lost 3 bases, with 13 bases spanning the gap. CDR3 DNA sequence: TGTGCCAGCAGTCTGCGACTGATAGACACTGAAGCTTTCTTT. The encoded protein is CASSLRLIDTEAFF.

The V and J genes are TRBV30 and TRBJ1-1; 9 bases are shared with TRBD1. Germline-derived CDR1 and CDR2 are GTSNPN and SVGIG (reference sequence). The length of the CDR3 is 13 residues. The J segment lost 4 bases and the V segment lost 3 bases, leaving 3 bases of the junction unmatched. The CDR3 DNA reads as TGTGCCTGGAGGTGGGGACAGGGCACTGAAGCTTTCTTT. Its protein is CAWRWGQGTEAFF.

This sequence joins TRBV13 and TRBJ2-7; 9 nucleotides align to TRBD1. The junction had 4 bases not matched to a gene; V was cut back by 1 base and J by 0 bases. The CDR3 consists of 16 residues. In germline, CDR1 is PRHDT, CDR2 FYEKMQ (reference sequence). CDR3 nucleotides: TGTGCCAGCAGCTTAGCAGGGACAGGGTCCTCCTACGAGCAGTACTTC. It translates to CASSLAGTGSSYEQYF.

The chain employs TRBV11-3 and TRBJ2-3; unclear D gene. Deletions cut 0 bases from V and 6 bases from J, with 4 bases between. The CDR3 length is 12 residues. Per germline, CDR1 SGHNT and CDR2 YENEEA. CDR3 bases: TGTGCCAGCAGCTTAGATGGCGATACGCAGTATTTT. Translation: CASSLDGDTQYF.

This chain connects TRBV7-2 to TRBJ2-3; the D is unclear. The CDR3 sequence is 16 residues long. In germline, CDR1 is SGHTA, CDR2 FQGNSA. Trimming pared 3 bases from V and 0 bases from J, leaving 13 bases between. The CDR3 nucleotides are TGTGCCAGCAGCTTTATACAGACAACTAGCACAGATACGCAGTATTTT. The encoded protein is CASSFIQTTSTDTQYF.